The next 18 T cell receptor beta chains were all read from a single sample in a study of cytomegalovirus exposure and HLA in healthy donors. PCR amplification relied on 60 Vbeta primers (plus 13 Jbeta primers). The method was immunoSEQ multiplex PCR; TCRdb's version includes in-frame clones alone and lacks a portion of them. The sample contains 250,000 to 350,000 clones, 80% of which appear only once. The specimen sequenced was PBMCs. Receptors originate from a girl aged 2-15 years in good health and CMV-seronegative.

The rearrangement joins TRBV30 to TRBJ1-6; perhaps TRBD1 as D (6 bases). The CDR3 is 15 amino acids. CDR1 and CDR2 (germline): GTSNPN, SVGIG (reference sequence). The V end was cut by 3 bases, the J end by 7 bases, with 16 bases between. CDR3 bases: TGTGCCTGGAGCTCCTTGGACAGCTTCAATTCACCCCTCCACTTT. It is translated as CAWSSLDSFNSPLHF.

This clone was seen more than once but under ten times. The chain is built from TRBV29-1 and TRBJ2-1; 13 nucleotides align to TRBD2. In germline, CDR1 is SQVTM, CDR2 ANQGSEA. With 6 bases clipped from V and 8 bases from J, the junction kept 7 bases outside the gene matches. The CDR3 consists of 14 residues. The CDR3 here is CSVLGLAGRDEQFF. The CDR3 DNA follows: TGCAGCGTCTTGGGACTAGCGGGACGGGATGAGCAGTTCTTC.

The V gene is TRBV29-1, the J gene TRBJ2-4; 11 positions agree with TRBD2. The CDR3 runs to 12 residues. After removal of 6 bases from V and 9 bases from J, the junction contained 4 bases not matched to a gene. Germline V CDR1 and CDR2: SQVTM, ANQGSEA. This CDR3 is CSVLAGEGIQYF. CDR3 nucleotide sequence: TGCAGCGTACTAGCGGGAGAGGGCATTCAGTACTTC.

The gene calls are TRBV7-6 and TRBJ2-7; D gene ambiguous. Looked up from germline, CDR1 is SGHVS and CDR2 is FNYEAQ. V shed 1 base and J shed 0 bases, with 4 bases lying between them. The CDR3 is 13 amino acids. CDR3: CASSLGASYEQYF. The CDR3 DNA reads TGTGCCAGCAGCTTAGGGGCCTCCTACGAGCAGTACTTC.

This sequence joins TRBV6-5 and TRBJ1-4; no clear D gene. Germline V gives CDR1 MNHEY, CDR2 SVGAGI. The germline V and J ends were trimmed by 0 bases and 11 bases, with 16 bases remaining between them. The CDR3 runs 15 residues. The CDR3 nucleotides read TGTGCCAGCAGTTACTCTCGACGCTTGGGAGGGAAACTGTTTTTT. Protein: CASSYSRRLGGKLFF.

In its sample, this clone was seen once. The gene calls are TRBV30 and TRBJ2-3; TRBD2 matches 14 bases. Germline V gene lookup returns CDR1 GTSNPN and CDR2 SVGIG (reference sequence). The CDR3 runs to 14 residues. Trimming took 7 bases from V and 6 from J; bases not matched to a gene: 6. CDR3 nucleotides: TGTGCCTTCCGACTAGCGGGAGGGCCTGATACGCAGTATTTT. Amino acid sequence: CAFRLAGGPDTQYF.

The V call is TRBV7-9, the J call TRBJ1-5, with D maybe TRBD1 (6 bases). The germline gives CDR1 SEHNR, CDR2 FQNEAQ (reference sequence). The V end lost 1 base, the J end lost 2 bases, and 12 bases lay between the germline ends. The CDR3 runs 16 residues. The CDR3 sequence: CASSLGTASGNQPQHF. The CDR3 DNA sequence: TGTGCCAGCAGCTTAGGGACAGCGTCCGGCAATCAGCCCCAGCATTTT.

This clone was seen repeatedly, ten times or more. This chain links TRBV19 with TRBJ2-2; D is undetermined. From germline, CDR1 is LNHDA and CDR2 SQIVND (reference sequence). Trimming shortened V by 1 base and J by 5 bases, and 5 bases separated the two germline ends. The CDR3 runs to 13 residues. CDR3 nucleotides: TGTGCCAGTAGTATAGTTCGGACCGGGGAGCTGTTTTTT. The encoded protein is CASSIVRTGELFF.

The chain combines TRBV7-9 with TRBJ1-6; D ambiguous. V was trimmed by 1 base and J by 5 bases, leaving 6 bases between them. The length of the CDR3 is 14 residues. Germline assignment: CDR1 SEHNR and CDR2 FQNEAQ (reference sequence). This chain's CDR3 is CASSLGGNNSPLHF. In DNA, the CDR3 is TGTGCCAGCAGCTTAGGAGGGAATAATTCACCCCTCCACTTT.

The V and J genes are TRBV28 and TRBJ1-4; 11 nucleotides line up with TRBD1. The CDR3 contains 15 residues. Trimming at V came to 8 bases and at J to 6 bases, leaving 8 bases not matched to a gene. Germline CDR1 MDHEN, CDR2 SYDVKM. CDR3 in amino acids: CASSLPGQGDEKLFF. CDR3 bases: TGTGCCAGCTCACTTCCGGGACAGGGGGATGAAAAACTGTTTTTT.

The CDR3 sequence: CASSLTTGWEQYF. CDR3 nucleotides: TGTGCCAGCAGTTTAACGACAGGCTGGGAGCAGTACTTC. This sequence joins TRBV27 and TRBJ2-7; TRBD1 might be the D (6 bases). The CDR3 runs to 13 residues. The germline V gene encodes CDR1 MNHEY and CDR2 SMNVEV (reference sequence). V dropped 2 bases and J dropped 7 bases, with 12 bases sitting between them.

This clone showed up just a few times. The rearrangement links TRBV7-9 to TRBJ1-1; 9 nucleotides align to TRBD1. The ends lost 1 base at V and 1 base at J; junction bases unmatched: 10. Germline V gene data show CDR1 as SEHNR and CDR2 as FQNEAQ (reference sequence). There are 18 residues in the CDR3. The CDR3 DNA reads TGTGCCAGCAGCTTAGTGGTCGGGACAGGGAGACGGAACACTGAAGCTTTCTTT. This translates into CASSLVVGTGRRNTEAFF.

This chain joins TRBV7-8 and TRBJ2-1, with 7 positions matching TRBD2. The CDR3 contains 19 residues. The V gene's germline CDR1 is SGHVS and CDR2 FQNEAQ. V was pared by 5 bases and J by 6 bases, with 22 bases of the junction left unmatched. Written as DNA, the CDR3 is TGTGCCAGCAGCCCACTTTTATCGGCGGGGGATGAGAATATCAATGAGCAGTTCTTC. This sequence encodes CASSPLLSAGDENINEQFF.

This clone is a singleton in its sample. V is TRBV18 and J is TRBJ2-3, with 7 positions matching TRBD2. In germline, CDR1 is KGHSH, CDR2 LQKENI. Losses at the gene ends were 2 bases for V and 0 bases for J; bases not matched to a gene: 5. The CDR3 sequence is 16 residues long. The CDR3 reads CASSPLGGGSTDTQYF. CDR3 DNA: TGTGCCAGCTCACCATTGGGCGGGGGTAGCACAGATACGCAGTATTTT.

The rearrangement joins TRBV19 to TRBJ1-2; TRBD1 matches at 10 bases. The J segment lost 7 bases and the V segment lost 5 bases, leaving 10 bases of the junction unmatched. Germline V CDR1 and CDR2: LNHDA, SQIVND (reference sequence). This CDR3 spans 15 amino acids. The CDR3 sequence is CASSPQGTGDRGYTF. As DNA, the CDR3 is TGTGCCAGTAGTCCCCAAGGGACAGGGGATCGTGGCTACACCTTC.

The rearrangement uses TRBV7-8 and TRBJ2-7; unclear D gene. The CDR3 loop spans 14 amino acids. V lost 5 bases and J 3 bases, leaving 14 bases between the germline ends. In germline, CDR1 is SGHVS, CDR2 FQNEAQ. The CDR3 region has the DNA TGTGCCAGCAGCCACGCCGGCCGGGTCTACGAGCAGTACTTC. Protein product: CASSHAGRVYEQYF.

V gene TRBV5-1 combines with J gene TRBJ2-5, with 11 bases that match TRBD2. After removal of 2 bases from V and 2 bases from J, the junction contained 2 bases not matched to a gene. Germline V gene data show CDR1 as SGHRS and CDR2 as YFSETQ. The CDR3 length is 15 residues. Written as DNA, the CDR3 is TGCGCCAGCAGCTTAATAGCGGGGGGGCAAGAGACCCAGTACTTC. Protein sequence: CASSLIAGGQETQYF.

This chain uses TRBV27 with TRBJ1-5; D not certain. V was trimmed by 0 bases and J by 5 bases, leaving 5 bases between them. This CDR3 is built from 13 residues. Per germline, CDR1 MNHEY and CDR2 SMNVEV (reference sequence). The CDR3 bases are TGTGCCAGCAGTTTATCAATAGATCAGCCCCAGCATTTT. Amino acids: CASSLSIDQPQHF.